These T cell receptor beta chains were read from a single sample in a study of CD8 T cells in Susac syndrome. TCRdb reprocessed the immunoSEQ multiplex PCR reads with MiXCR, giving one entry per CDR3 protein. The sample includes some 450,000 distinct CDR3 sequences, 75% to 90% seen only once; the top ten take about 0.1%. Input material: CD8+ T cells from PBMCs. All receptors derive from a human donor with multiple sclerosis. CDR3s include the opening cysteine and the closing phenylalanine or tryptophan. D genes are given only for firm matches. Expanded clones get a size class; other rows say once, few or many, or leave the size out.

D,J,V,size,DNA,CDR3
TRBD1,TRBJ2-7,TRBV10-3,.,TGTGCCATTGGACAGGCCTACGAGCAGTACTTC,CAIGQAYEQYF
TRBD1,TRBJ2-2,TRBV5-1,.,TGCGCCAGCAGCGTTCCGGGACAGGGAAGGGCCGGGGAGCTGTTTTTT,CASSVPGQGRAGELFF
TRBD1,TRBJ1-5,TRBV6-2/TRBV6-3,once,TGTGCCAGCAGTTACCACCCCGGGACAGAGAGCAATCAGCCCCAGCATTTT,CASSYHPGTESNQPQHF
TRBD1,TRBJ1-5,TRBV12-3/TRBV12-4,.,TGTGCCAGCAGCCCTAAGGGACAGGGTATAAGTCAGCCCCAGCATTTT,CASSPKGQGISQPQHF
.,TRBJ1-1,TRBV4-1,.,TGCGCCAGCAGCGAAGTGGAACAGGGTCTGGACACTGAAGCTTTCTTT,CASSEVEQGLDTEAFF
TRBD2,TRBJ2-3,TRBV5-4,.,TGTGCCAGCAGCTTGGTTCGCGGGGGGTATAACACAGATACGCAGTATTTT,CASSLVRGGYNTDTQYF
TRBD2,TRBJ2-1,TRBV5-4,.,TGTGCCAGCAGCCCCGGGATAGCGGGATTAAATGGGCAGTTCTTC,CASSPGIAGLNGQFF
.,TRBJ2-7,TRBV30,.,TGTGCCTGGAGTGATTTGTACCGGAGAGGGTACGAGCAGTACTTC,CAWSDLYRRGYEQYF
.,TRBJ2-7,TRBV28,.,TGTGCCAGCAGTGGACCGGGAGCCTCATTCCGGTACGAGCAGTACTTC,CASSGPGASFRYEQYF
.,TRBJ2-7,TRBV6-1,.,TGTGCCAGCAGTGACCCCGGGGTCTCCTACGAGCAGTACTTC,CASSDPGVSYEQYF
TRBD2,TRBJ2-1,TRBV5-4,.,TGTGCCAGCAGCTTGGGAGCGGGAGGTCTAGCCTACAATGAGCAGTTCTTC,CASSLGAGGLAYNEQFF
.,TRBJ2-7,TRBV27,.,TGTGCCAGCAGTTTATCCCCGACTGCCTACGAGCAGTACTTC,CASSLSPTAYEQYF
.,TRBJ2-1,TRBV20-1,.,TGCAGTGCTAGAGAGGGACTCCTCACCAATGAGCAGTTCTTC,CSAREGLLTNEQFF
.,TRBJ2-7,TRBV4-1,.,TGCGCCAGCAGCCATCTACAGGGACGCGAGCAGTACTTC,CASSHLQGREQYF
.,TRBJ2-1,TRBV6-5,once,TGTGCCAGCAGCTTTTGGGGGGAGCAGTTCTTC,CASSFWGEQFF
.,TRBJ1-3,TRBV20-1,.,TGCAGTGCTAGAGGACCGCTCTCTGGAAACACCATATATTTT,CSARGPLSGNTIYF
TRBD1,TRBJ1-2,TRBV4-1,.,TGCGCCAGCAGCCCGACAGGGACCGGCTACACCTTC,CASSPTGTGYTF
.,TRBJ1-2,TRBV7-9,.,TGTGCCAGCAGCCAGATGTCGACATATTATGGCTACACCTTC,CASSQMSTYYGYTF
.,TRBJ2-2,TRBV7-9,.,.,CAGRGTGELFFF
.,TRBJ1-1,TRBV5-4,.,TGTGCCAGCAACTCCCCCCCCGAGACTGAAGCTTTCTTT,CASNSPPETEAFF
TRBD2,TRBJ2-7,TRBV11-2,few,TGTGCCAGCAGCTCCCCCCCGGGAGGGGGGTTCTCCTACGAGCAGTACTTC,CASSSPPGGGFSYEQYF
.,TRBJ1-2,TRBV27,.,TGTGCCAGCAGTTTAAGTTTCGGGCAGGAGAACTATGGCTACACCTTC,CASSLSFGQENYGYTF
.,TRBJ2-1,TRBV5-1,.,TGCGCCAGCAGCTTGTGGCAGTACAATGAGCAGTTCTTC,CASSLWQYNEQFF
.,TRBJ2-7,TRBV27,.,TGTGCCAGCAGTTTCCGCTATAAAACAGGGCTCCACGAGCAGTACTTC,CASSFRYKTGLHEQYF
.,TRBJ2-7,TRBV6-1,.,TGTGCCAGCAGAAAGGAACTCTTGCACGAGCAGTACTTC,CASRKELLHEQYF
.,TRBJ2-6,TRBV11-2,.,TGTGCCAGCAGCTTCATCAAGTTGACAGTTTATTCTGGGGCCAACGTCCTGACTTTC,CASSFIKLTVYSGANVLTF
.,TRBJ2-7,TRBV20-1,.,TGCAGTGCCGTCGAACTAGCCGAATACGAGCAGTACTTC,CSAVELAEYEQYF
TRBD2,TRBJ2-1,TRBV28,.,TGTGCCAGCAGTCAGGAACTAGCGGGGGCCTACAATGAGCAGTTCTTC,CASSQELAGAYNEQFF
.,TRBJ1-5,TRBV25-1,.,TGTGCCAGCAGTGAATCGGATAGCAATCAGCCCCAGCATTTT,CASSESDSNQPQHF
.,TRBJ2-7,TRBV28,.,TGTGCCACCAAAGGGGAGCTAGCGACCGTCGAGCAGTACTTC,CATKGELATVEQYF
.,TRBJ2-7,TRBV7-9,.,TGTGCCAGCAGCCCTCCCAAGATTACGGGGGAGCAGTACTTC,CASSPPKITGEQYF
.,TRBJ2-7,TRBV6-5,.,TGTGCCAGCAGTTACTCGGGGACCGAACTTATCCCAGACGAGCAGTACTTC,CASSYSGTELIPDEQYF
.,TRBJ1-1,TRBV4-2,.,TGTGCCAGCAGCCAAGTTCCGGTTTTGAACACTGAAGCTTTCTTT,CASSQVPVLNTEAFF
TRBD2,TRBJ2-7,TRBV6-1,few,TGTGCCAGCAGCCTGTTACCTAGCGGGAGGGACGAGCAGTACTTC,CASSLLPSGRDEQYF
.,TRBJ2-7,TRBV20-1,.,TGCAGTGCGCCCGTTAGCGCCTGGTGGAACGAGCAGTACTTC,CSAPVSAWWNEQYF
.,TRBJ2-5,TRBV6-2/TRBV6-3,.,TGTGCCAGCAGTTACGGAGCGGCCCTACGAGAGACCCAGTACTTC,CASSYGAALRETQYF
TRBD1,TRBJ1-1,TRBV2,.,TGTGCCAGCAGTTTCGGTTGGCAGGGGGTTTCTAGTATGAACACTGAAGCTTTCTTT,CASSFGWQGVSSMNTEAFF
.,TRBJ1-6,TRBV4-1,.,TGCGCCAGCAGCCTTCGGACGGTCTCCTATAATTCACCCCTCCACTTT,CASSLRTVSYNSPLHF
.,TRBJ2-5,TRBV28,.,TGTGCCAGCAGTTTACCCAGGGTCAGAGCAGAGACCCAGTACTTC,CASSLPRVRAETQYF
.,TRBJ2-2,TRBV12-2,.,TGTGCAAGTCGCCCTAATCCGGGACTAGCGGTCACCGGGGAGCTGTTTTTT,CASRPNPGLAVTGELFF
.,TRBJ2-1,TRBV12-3/TRBV12-4,.,TGTGCCAGCAGTTTCCCAGGCTATAATGAGCAGTTCTTC,CASSFPGYNEQFF
.,TRBJ2-7,TRBV19,.,TGTGCCAGCGACTCAGCGGACTCCTACGAGCAGTACTTC,CASDSADSYEQYF
TRBD1,TRBJ2-2,TRBV10-2,once,TGCGCCATCCTAGTCTCTGACAGGGTAGGCACCGGGGAGCTGTTTTTT,CAILVSDRVGTGELFF
.,TRBJ2-1,TRBV11-2,.,TGTGCCAGCAGCTTAGTTACATACGAGCAGTTCTTC,CASSLVTYEQFF
TRBD1,TRBJ1-4,TRBV2,once,TGTGCCAGCAGGGATTACAGGGGTGTTAATGAAAAACTGTTTTTT,CASRDYRGVNEKLFF
.,TRBJ2-3,TRBV2,.,TGTGCCAGCAGTGAAGGGACCCAAAGCACAGATACGCAGTATTTT,CASSEGTQSTDTQYF
TRBD1,TRBJ2-7,TRBV27,few,TGTGCCAGCAGTCGACAGGGGGGCGAGCAGTACTTC,CASSRQGGEQYF
TRBD2,TRBJ2-3,TRBV3-1,.,TGTGCCAGCACCTATCTAGCGGGAGGACCAGATACGCAGTATTTT,CASTYLAGGPDTQYF
TRBD1,TRBJ1-1,TRBV28,few,TGTGCCAGCAGTTCCGGGACAGCCATGAACACTGAAGCTTTCTTT,CASSSGTAMNTEAFF
.,TRBJ2-2,TRBV27,.,TGTGCTGGTGCTAGTCTCGGGTCCGGGGAGCTGTTTTTT,CAGASLGSGELFF
.,TRBJ2-7,TRBV7-2,few,TGTGCCAGCAGCTCGGACGGGACGAGCTCCTACGAGCAGTACTTC,CASSSDGTSSYEQYF